The clone carrying this TCR beta chain was observed at least ten times. Time point given: sample taken at primary tumor resection. A total of fewer than 80 untreated early-stage non-small cell lung cancer patients served as donors. Germline V gene lookup returns CDR1 KGHDR and CDR2 SFDVKD. The CDR3 extends over 15 amino acids. V was pared by 7 bases and J by 1 base, with 15 bases between. The data stem from a study of spatial heterogeneity in lung cancer. Study as a whole: Fewer alpha-chain than beta-chain sequences were consistently detected.

Each molecule of TCR cDNA was tagged with one unique molecular identifier. TCRdb itself ran the 5' RACE reads through MiXCR, one entry per CDR3 protein. The table has about 6,100 distinct CDR3 sequences, roughly 7.3% seen once. The chain carries TRBV24-1 and TRBJ1-1; D is perhaps TRBD1 (6 bases). This sequence was found in a female donor with early-stage non-small cell lung cancer. The material sequenced was normal lung tissue next to the tumor, taken at surgery. The CDR3 loop is CATRGAGGANTEAFF. In DNA form, the CDR3 reads TGTGCCACCAGGGGGGCCGGTGGGGCGAACACTGAAGCTTTCTTT.